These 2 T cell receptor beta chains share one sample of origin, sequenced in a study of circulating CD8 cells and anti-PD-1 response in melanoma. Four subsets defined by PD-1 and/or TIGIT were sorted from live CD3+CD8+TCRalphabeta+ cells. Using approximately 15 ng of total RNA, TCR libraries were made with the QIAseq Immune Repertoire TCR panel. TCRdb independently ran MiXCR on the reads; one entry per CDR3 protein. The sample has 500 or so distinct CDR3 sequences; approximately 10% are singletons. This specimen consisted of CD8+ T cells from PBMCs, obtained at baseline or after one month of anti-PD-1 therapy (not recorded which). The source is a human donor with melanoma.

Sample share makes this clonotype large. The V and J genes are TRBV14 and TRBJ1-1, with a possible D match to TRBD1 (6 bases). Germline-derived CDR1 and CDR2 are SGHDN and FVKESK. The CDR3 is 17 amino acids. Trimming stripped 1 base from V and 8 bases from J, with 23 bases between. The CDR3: CASSQGEDREVLIEAFF. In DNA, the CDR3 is TGTGCCAGCAGCCAAGGAGAGGACAGAGAGGTTCTAATAGAAGCTTTCTTT. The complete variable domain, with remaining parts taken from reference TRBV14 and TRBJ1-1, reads EAGVTQFPSHSVIEKGQTVTLRCDPISGHDNLYWYRRVMGKEIKFLLHFVKESKQDESGMPNNRFLAERTGGTYSTLKVQPAELEDSGVYFCASSQGEDREVLIEAFFGQGTRLTVV.

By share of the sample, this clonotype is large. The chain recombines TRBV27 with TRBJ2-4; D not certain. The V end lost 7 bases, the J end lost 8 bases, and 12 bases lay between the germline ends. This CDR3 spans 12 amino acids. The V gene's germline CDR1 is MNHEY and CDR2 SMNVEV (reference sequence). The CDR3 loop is CASTKVKDIQYF. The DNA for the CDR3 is TGTGCCAGCACCAAGGTCAAGGACATTCAGTACTTC.